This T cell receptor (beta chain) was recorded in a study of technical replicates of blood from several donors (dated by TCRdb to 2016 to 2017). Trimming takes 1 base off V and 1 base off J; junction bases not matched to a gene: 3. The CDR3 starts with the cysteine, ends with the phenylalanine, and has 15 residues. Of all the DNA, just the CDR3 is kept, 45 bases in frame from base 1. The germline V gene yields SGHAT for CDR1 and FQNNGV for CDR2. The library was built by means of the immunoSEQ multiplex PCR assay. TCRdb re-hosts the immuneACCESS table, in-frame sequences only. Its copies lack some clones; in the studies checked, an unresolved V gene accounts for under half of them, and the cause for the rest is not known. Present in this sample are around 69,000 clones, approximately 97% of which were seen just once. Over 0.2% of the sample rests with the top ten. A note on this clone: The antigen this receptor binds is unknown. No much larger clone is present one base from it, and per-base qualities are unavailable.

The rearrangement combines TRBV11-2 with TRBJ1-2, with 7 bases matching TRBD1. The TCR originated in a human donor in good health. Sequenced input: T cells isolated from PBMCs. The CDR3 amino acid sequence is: CASSLGQGDNYGYTF. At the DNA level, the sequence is TGTGCCAGCAGCTTAGGGCAGGGGGATAACTATGGCTACACCTTC.